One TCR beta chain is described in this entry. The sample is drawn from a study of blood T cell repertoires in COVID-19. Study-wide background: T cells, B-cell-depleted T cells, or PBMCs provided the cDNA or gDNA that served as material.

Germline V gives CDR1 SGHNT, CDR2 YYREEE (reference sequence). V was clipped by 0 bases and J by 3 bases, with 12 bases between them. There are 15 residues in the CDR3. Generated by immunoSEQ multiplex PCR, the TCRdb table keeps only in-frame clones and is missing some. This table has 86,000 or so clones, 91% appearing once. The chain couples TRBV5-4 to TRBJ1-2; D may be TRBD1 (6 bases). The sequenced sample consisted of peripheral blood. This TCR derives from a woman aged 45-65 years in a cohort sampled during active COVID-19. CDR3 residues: CASSLGGGSDYGYTF. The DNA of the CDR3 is TGTGCCAGCAGCTTGGGTGGGGGCTCTGACTATGGCTACACCTTC.